This TCR beta chain came from a study of T-cell reconstitution after alpha-beta-depleted transplantation in children. Molecular barcoding with unique molecular identifiers was used for the TCRbeta library. TCRdb re-called the PCR reads with MiXCR, one entry per CDR3 protein. The sample includes about 270,000 distinct CDR3 sequences, more than 8% seen only once; the top ten take about a tenth. At least ten counts were recorded for this clonotype. The CDR3 has 14 amino acids. The V gene end was trimmed by 2 bases and the J gene end by 8 bases; junction bases not matched to a gene: 9. Germline CDR1 and CDR2: SGHRS and YFSETQ.

The gene calls are TRBV5-1 and TRBJ1-2, with 7 bases identical to TRBD1. Material: PBMCs from the stem cell graft donor, obtained from the stem cell graft. This sequence originates from a human donor who donated a stem cell graft to a child with SCID. The CDR3 protein is CASSFTGQPMGYTF. CDR3 coding DNA: TGCGCCAGCAGCTTTACGGGACAGCCGATGGGCTACACCTTC.